This T cell receptor beta chain comes out of a study of blood T cell repertoires in COVID-19. Germline CDR1 KGHSH, CDR2 LQKENI. V lost 3 bases and J lost 4, with 12 bases in between. The CDR3 sequence is 15 residues long. The table lists this clone with a count of one. The repertoire was sequenced with immunoSEQ multiplex PCR; TCRdb's copy has only in-frame clones and lacks some. The sample has some 270,000 clones, under 85% seen once. This clonotype originated in a human donor with COVID-19, enrolled during active disease. The donor label of this sample is uncertain. Sequencing was done on a sample of peripheral blood. The chain links TRBV18 to TRBJ1-4; D is possibly TRBD1 (5 bases). This CDR3 is CASSPPPGNNEKLFF. DNA for the CDR3: TGTGCCAGCTCACCTCCCCCAGGGAATAATGAAAAACTGTTTTTT.